These 14 T cell receptor beta chains share one sample of origin, sequenced in a study of cytomegalovirus exposure and HLA in healthy donors. The study ran its PCR with 60 Vbeta and 13 Jbeta primers. Using immunoSEQ multiplex PCR, the repertoire was profiled, and TCRdb retains in-frame clones only, with some absent. The top ten hold 5% to 6.5% of the sample, which has 120,000 or so clones, about 8.6% seen once. Specimen: PBMCs. The receptors were gathered from a woman in her forties in good health and CMV-seropositive.

There are many counts of this clone. The chain's CDR3 is CAISTPRGAGEKLFF. The CDR3 DNA sequence: TGTGCCATCAGTACCCCTCGAGGGGCGGGAGAAAAACTGTTTTTT. The chain couples TRBV10-3 to TRBJ1-4; D may be TRBD1 (5 bases). Per the germline V gene, CDR1 is ENHRY and CDR2 is SYGVKD. The CDR3 sequence is 15 residues long. Between the trimmed V and J ends, which lost 5 bases and 8 bases, there was a span of 18 bases.

This clone was picked up a small number of times. The chain uses TRBV10-1 and TRBJ2-3; 8 bases are a match to TRBD2. Germline-derived CDR1 and CDR2 are WNHNN and SYGVQD (reference sequence). The CDR3 runs to 15 residues. Losses at the gene ends were 3 bases for V and 6 bases for J; bases not matched to a gene: 8. The DNA for the CDR3 is TGCGCCAGCAGTGATCGGGGGGGTGACCCTGATACGCAGTATTTT. Protein: CASSDRGGDPDTQYF.

This clone showed up just a few times. The chain links TRBV7-9 to TRBJ2-7, with 7 positions matching TRBD1. The CDR3 is made up of 12 amino acids. CDR1 SEHNR and CDR2 FQNEAQ come from the germline V gene (reference sequence). Losses at the gene ends were 5 bases for V and 4 bases for J; bases not matched to a gene: 2. CDR3 residues: CASSATGYEQYF. CDR3 DNA sequence: TGTGCCAGCAGCGCGACAGGGTACGAGCAGTACTTC.

This clone has more than one count but fewer than ten. The gene calls are TRBV20-1 and TRBJ2-5; a possible D gene is TRBD1 (6 bases). V was shortened by 6 bases and J by 6 bases, with 11 bases between the two germline ends. The CDR3 is 11 residues long. CDR1 and CDR2 (germline): DFQATT, SNEGSKA (reference sequence). The CDR3 DNA sequence: TGCAGTGCAACGGACAGACAGACCCAGTACTTC. Its translation is CSATDRQTQYF.

This chain links TRBV5-1 with TRBJ1-1; D is ambiguous. Germline-derived CDR1 and CDR2 are SGHRS and YFSETQ. The V and J ends lost 4 bases and 6 bases respectively, with 13 bases between them. The length of the CDR3 is 13 residues. The CDR3 sequence: CASSDSGVAEAFF. The CDR3 DNA follows: TGCGCCAGCAGCGACTCCGGGGTCGCTGAAGCTTTCTTT.

The chain combines TRBV6-5 with TRBJ2-3; 10 nucleotides match TRBD2. V gave up 3 bases and J gave up 5 bases; unmatched junction bases: 5. The CDR3 extends over 15 amino acids. Germline V gene sequence: CDR1 MNHEY, CDR2 SVGAGI. The CDR3 DNA reads as TGTGCCAGCAGTTATAAGCGGGGGGGTTTAGATACGCAGTATTTT. This translates into CASSYKRGGLDTQYF.

This clone was recorded a few times. The chain recombines TRBV30 with TRBJ1-4; D is uncertain. Trimming removed 3 bases at V and 4 bases at J, with 15 bases between. The CDR3 length is 15 residues. Germline CDR1 reads GTSNPN; CDR2 reads SVGIG (reference sequence). The CDR3 region has the DNA TGTGCCTGGAGACACGGGGAAGTGATTAATGAAAAACTGTTTTTT. It codes for CAWRHGEVINEKLFF.

This chain joins TRBV10-3 and TRBJ1-3; the match to TRBD1 covers 7 bases. The CDR3 runs 17 residues. Germline CDR1 and CDR2: ENHRY and SYGVKD. Trimming cost V 6 bases and J 0 bases; bases outside gene matches: 11. CDR3 DNA sequence: TGTGCCATCAGCGGGGGGGGACAGCAGAGCTCTGGAAACACCATATATTTT. The encoded protein is CAISGGGQQSSGNTIYF.

This clone has more than one count but fewer than ten. This chain links TRBV2 with TRBJ1-1, with TRBD1 matching 9 bases. Trimming cost V 9 bases and J 4 bases; bases outside gene matches: 6. This CDR3 contains 13 residues. Germline assignment: CDR1 SNHLY and CDR2 FYNNEI. CDR3 nucleotide sequence: TGTGCCAGATTTACAGGGGGCATCACTGAAGCTTTCTTT. Translation: CARFTGGITEAFF.

The chain carries TRBV5-8 and TRBJ1-6, with a weak D call TRBD1 (6 bases). The CDR3 contains 18 residues. V dropped 2 bases and J dropped 8 bases, with 23 bases sitting between them. The germline V gene has CDR1 SGHTS and CDR2 YDEGEE. The CDR3, as DNA: TGTGCCAGCAGCTTAACCGGGACATATCAAAGGTCGGATTCACCCCTCCACTTT. As protein: CASSLTGTYQRSDSPLHF.

A few counts support this clone. The chain recombines TRBV6-1 with TRBJ1-1; D not resolved. The V gene lost 2 bases and the J gene lost 4 bases, with 8 bases spanning the gap. Looked up from germline, CDR1 is MNHNS and CDR2 is SASEGT. There are 13 residues in the CDR3. The CDR3, as DNA: TGTGCCAGCAGTGAAAGACAACTCACTGAAGCTTTCTTT. Its translation is CASSERQLTEAFF.

This clone was counted between two and nine times. The genes are TRBV9 and TRBJ1-2, with D maybe TRBD1 (6 bases). The CDR3 runs 14 residues. Germline CDR1 SGDLS, CDR2 YYNGEE. Trimming shortened V by 3 bases and J by 4 bases, and 13 bases separated the two germline ends. This CDR3 reads CASSGRGIAYGYTF. CDR3 in DNA: TGTGCCAGCAGCGGCAGGGGAATCGCCTATGGCTACACCTTC. Combining the CDR3 with reference TRBV9 and TRBJ1-2 gives the whole variable domain DSGVTQTPKHLITATGQRVTLRCSPRSGDLSVYWYQQSLDQGLQFLIQYYNGEERAKGNILERFSAQQFPDLHSELNLSSLELGDSALYFCASSGRGIAYGYTFGSGTRLTVV.

The V gene is TRBV11-2, the J gene TRBJ1-2, with D perhaps TRBD1 (6 bases). Germline CDR1 and CDR2: SGHAT and FQNNGV. Trimming removed 5 bases at V and 0 bases at J, with 13 bases between. The CDR3 length is 15 residues. The CDR3 protein is CASSRWTESNYGYTF. In nucleotides, the CDR3 is TGTGCCAGCAGCCGTTGGACAGAGTCTAACTATGGCTACACCTTC.

This chain uses TRBV9 with TRBJ2-3, with D perhaps matching TRBD2 (7 bases). The CDR3 length is 16 residues. V lost 1 base to trimming and J lost 0 bases, with 12 bases between them. Germline V lookup: CDR1 SGDLS, CDR2 YYNGEE. The CDR3 DNA follows: TGTGCCAGCAGCGTATGGCGGGGGCAAAGCACAGATACGCAGTATTTT. This codes for CASSVWRGQSTDTQYF. Using reference TRBV9 and TRBJ2-3 for the parts outside the CDR3, the full variable domain is DSGVTQTPKHLITATGQRVTLRCSPRSGDLSVYWYQQSLDQGLQFLIQYYNGEERAKGNILERFSAQQFPDLHSELNLSSLELGDSALYFCASSVWRGQSTDTQYFGPGTRLTVL.